A single sample is the source of the 25 T cell receptor beta chains below, sequenced in a study of vaccination and CD4 T cells after COVID-19. TCRdb independently ran MiXCR on the PCR reads; one entry per CDR3 protein. The table records 20,000 to 25,000 distinct CDR3 sequences, more than 45% of them present only once. The material sequenced was CD4+ T cells from blood, taken before SARS-CoV-2 vaccination. These receptors were obtained from a human donor who had recovered from COVID-19.

V and J are TRBV2 and TRBJ2-3; D is unresolved. The V gene's germline CDR1 is SNHLY and CDR2 FYNNEI. Between the trimmed V and J ends, which lost 3 bases and 2 bases, there was a span of 15 bases. This CDR3 spans 16 amino acids. In DNA, the CDR3 is TGTGCCAGCAGTGAGTCGGTACTGGGCACCACAGATACGCAGTATTTT. Translated: CASSESVLGTTDTQYF.

The chain carries TRBV11-2 and TRBJ2-7; 12 bases are a match to TRBD2. CDR1 and CDR2 (germline): SGHAT, FQNNGV. The CDR3 covers 18 residues. After removal of 1 base from V and 1 base from J, the junction contained 8 bases not matched to a gene. The CDR3 DNA reads TGTGCCAGCAGCTTAGTACTAGCGGGAGGAGGGAGGTCCTACGAGCAGTACTTC. Amino acid sequence: CASSLVLAGGGRSYEQYF. Full variable domain (rest looked up from reference TRBV11-2 and TRBJ2-7): EAGVAQSPRYKIIEKRQSVAFWCNPISGHATLYWYQQILGQGPKLLIQFQNNGVVDDSQLPKDRFSAERLKGVDSTLKIQPAKLEDSAVYLCASSLVLAGGGRSYEQYFGPGTRLTVT.

This clonotype turned up a few times. The chain carries TRBV20-1 and TRBJ1-5, with TRBD1 matching 8 bases. V shed 2 bases, J shed 0 bases, and the junction held 3 bases outside the gene matches. CDR1 and CDR2 (germline): DFQATT, SNEGSKA (reference sequence). The CDR3 runs to 15 residues. CDR3 bases: TGCAGTGCTAGAATCACAGGGGGTAGCAATCAGCCCCAGCATTTT. This encodes CSARITGGSNQPQHF.

J is TRBJ2-3 and V is TRBV10-3, with unresolved D. This CDR3 comprises 15 residues. V lost 8 bases to trimming and J lost 0 bases, with 15 bases between them. The germline gives CDR1 ENHRY, CDR2 SYGVKD. The CDR3 spells CAIAPGRSSTDTQYF. The CDR3, as DNA: TGTGCCATCGCCCCTGGACGGAGTAGCACAGATACGCAGTATTTT.

This chain uses TRBV20-1 with TRBJ1-1; possible D gene TRBD1, 6 bases. The ends were cut back, 0 bases at V and 4 bases at J, with 12 bases in the middle. Germline lookup yields CDR1 DFQATT and CDR2 SNEGSKA (reference sequence). This CDR3 region has 14 residues. The CDR3 region is CSARDGRGTTEAFF. CDR3 nucleotides: TGCAGTGCTAGAGATGGGAGGGGGACCACTGAAGCTTTCTTT.

V and J are TRBV10-3 and TRBJ2-3, with 11 nucleotides matching TRBD2. Germline-derived CDR1 and CDR2 are ENHRY and SYGVKD. Trimming at V came to 6 bases and at J to 5 bases, leaving 10 bases not matched to a gene. The length of the CDR3 is 16 residues. CDR3 sequence: CAISSLGTSGLDTQYF. The CDR3 DNA reads TGTGCCATCAGCTCACTCGGGACTAGCGGCTTAGATACGCAGTATTTT.

CDR3 in DNA: TGTGCCAGCAGTTTCTTCGGGATGGACAATGAGCAGTTCTTC. Its translation is CASSFFGMDNEQFF. The chain joins TRBV28 to TRBJ2-1; possibly TRBD2 for D (5 bases). V was clipped by 3 bases and J by 5 bases, with 11 bases between them. Per the germline V gene, CDR1 is MDHEN and CDR2 is SYDVKM. The CDR3 spans 14 residues.

In DNA, the CDR3 is TGTGCCTGGAGTGTACTTTTGGGGAACACTGAAGCTTTCTTT. Its translation is CAWSVLLGNTEAFF. This rearrangement joins TRBV30 to TRBJ1-1, with D unclear. This CDR3 has 14 residues. Germline values: CDR1 GTSNPN, CDR2 SVGIG (reference sequence). The V end lost 0 bases, the J end lost 1 base, and 9 bases lay between the germline ends.

The chain carries TRBV20-1 and TRBJ2-1; D ambiguous. Gene TRBJ2-7 matches the end of the DNA better, so the J call may be wrong. This CDR3 has 13 residues. Germline loops: CDR1 DFQATT, CDR2 SNEGSKA (reference sequence). CDR3 in amino acids: CSVTKPGAYEQYF. In DNA form, the CDR3 reads TGCAGTGTCACCAAACCAGGCGCCTACGAGCAGTACTTC.

On this clonotype itself: One end of the junction does not line up with germline, which may come from a read error. V gene TRBV7-3 combines with J gene TRBJ2-7; maybe TRBD1 (5 bases). Germline V lookup: CDR1 SGHTA, CDR2 FQGTGA. CDR3 length: 13 amino acids. The CDR3 is CASSFQGSYEQCF. DNA of the CDR3: TGTGCCAGCAGCTTCCAGGGCTCCTACGAGCAGTGCTTC.

This clonotype appeared a few times. This chain uses TRBV11-1 with TRBJ2-5; TRBD1 matches at 9 bases. CDR1 and CDR2 from the germline V gene are SGHAT and FQDESV (reference sequence). The CDR3 is 16 amino acids. The junction had 8 bases not matched to a gene; V was cut back by 4 bases and J by 2 bases. The CDR3 protein is CASSSPPGTGQETQYF. In DNA, the CDR3 is TGTGCCAGCAGCTCACCGCCTGGGACAGGGCAAGAGACCCAGTACTTC.

The gene calls are TRBV6-1 and TRBJ2-1; D is possibly TRBD2 (6 bases). The CDR3 contains 15 residues. The germline V gene encodes CDR1 MNHNS and CDR2 SASEGT. Trimming stripped 6 bases from V and 3 bases from J, with 15 bases between. The CDR3 spells CASRLGGDRYNEQFF. In DNA form, the CDR3 reads TGTGCCAGCAGATTGGGAGGCGACCGCTACAATGAGCAGTTCTTC.

The J gene is TRBJ1-2, the V gene TRBV28, with D possibly being TRBD1 (5 bases). The CDR3 runs 16 residues. Germline V CDR1 and CDR2: MDHEN, SYDVKM. Between the trimmed V and J ends, which lost 3 bases and 9 bases, there was a span of 23 bases. DNA for the CDR3: TGTGCCAGCAGTTTTAAAGGGGCCGCTTCCCCATTGAGCTACACCTTC. Translated, it gives CASSFKGAASPLSYTF.

V and J are TRBV28 and TRBJ1-2, with D perhaps matching TRBD1 (5 bases). This CDR3 comprises 14 residues. From germline, CDR1 is MDHEN and CDR2 SYDVKM. The V end was cut by 2 bases, the J end by 9 bases, with 16 bases between. The CDR3 loop is CASSLGASLLSYTF. For the CDR3, the DNA is TGTGCCAGCAGTTTAGGGGCAAGTCTTCTGAGCTACACCTTC.

V gene TRBV2 combines with J gene TRBJ2-7; the match to TRBD1 covers 9 bases. Germline CDR1 reads SNHLY; CDR2 reads FYNNEI. V dropped 7 bases and J dropped 3; count of bases not matched to a gene: 4. The CDR3 sequence is 13 residues long. The CDR3 sequence is CASIRDRDYEQYF. The DNA of the CDR3 is TGTGCCAGCATCCGGGACAGGGACTACGAGCAGTACTTC.

This clonotype was found a few times. The gene calls are TRBV20-1 and TRBJ1-5, with a possible D match to TRBD1 (5 bases). Germline loops: CDR1 DFQATT, CDR2 SNEGSKA (reference sequence). V was pared by 6 bases and J by 9 bases, with 15 bases between. This CDR3 region has 12 residues. The CDR3 bases are TGCAGTGCCGCTTCCGGGGCTAGGCCCCAGCATTTT. Translation gives CSAASGARPQHF.

V usage is TRBV28 and J usage is TRBJ2-7; tentative D call: TRBD2 (6 bases). This CDR3 region has 15 residues. The germline V gene has CDR1 MDHEN and CDR2 SYDVKM. V was trimmed by 2 bases and J by 0 bases, leaving 11 bases between them. The CDR3 bases are TGTGCCAGCAGTTTAGGAGGGAGGAGCTCCTACGAGCAGTACTTC. Protein sequence: CASSLGGRSSYEQYF. The full variable domain, with the rest looked up from reference TRBV28 and TRBJ2-7, is DVKVTQSSRYLVKRTGEKVFLECVQDMDHENMFWYRQDPGLGLRLIYFSYDVKMKEKGDIPEGYSVSREKKERFSLILESASTNQTSMYLCASSLGGRSSYEQYFGPGTRLTVT.

This chain connects TRBV6-4 to TRBJ2-1; 7 nucleotides align to TRBD2. Germline V lookup: CDR1 MRHNA, CDR2 SNTAGT. After removal of 3 bases from V and 4 bases from J, the junction contained 0 bases not matched to a gene. The CDR3 loop spans 13 amino acids. The CDR3 loop reads CASSEREYNEQFF. In nucleotides, the CDR3 is TGTGCCAGCAGTGAGCGGGAGTACAATGAGCAGTTCTTC.

This clonotype appeared a few times. The gene calls are TRBV28 and TRBJ1-5; D is unclear. V lost 5 bases to trimming and J lost 0 bases, with 14 bases between them. The V gene's germline CDR1 is MDHEN and CDR2 SYDVKM. This CDR3 spans 16 amino acids. The CDR3 DNA reads TGTGCCAGCAGTGGTAGGGAGCGGTATAGCAATCAGCCCCAGCATTTT. Translating it yields CASSGRERYSNQPQHF. The whole variable domain, remainder taken from reference TRBV28 and TRBJ1-5, is DVKVTQSSRYLVKRTGEKVFLECVQDMDHENMFWYRQDPGLGLRLIYFSYDVKMKEKGDIPEGYSVSREKKERFSLILESASTNQTSMYLCASSGRERYSNQPQHFGDGTRLSIL.

The genes are TRBV20-1 and TRBJ2-5, with TRBD2 identical over 9 bases. The CDR3 has 13 residues. The germline gives CDR1 DFQATT, CDR2 SNEGSKA (reference sequence). CDR3 sequence reads: CGLAGEVVETQYF. As DNA, the CDR3 is TGCGGATTAGCGGGAGAAGTGGTAGAGACCCAGTACTTC.

The V call is TRBV11-2, the J call TRBJ2-3; 8 nucleotides line up with TRBD2. The CDR3 runs to 15 residues. J lost 2 bases, V lost 3 bases, and 4 bases had no gene match. Germline V gene lookup returns CDR1 SGHAT and CDR2 FQNNGV. CDR3 sequence: CASSFSGRATDTQYF. As DNA, the CDR3 is TGTGCCAGCAGCTTCTCCGGGAGGGCCACAGATACGCAGTATTTT.

The CDR3 spells CSASRDRGRPSQPQHF. In nucleotides, the CDR3 is TGCAGTGCTTCAAGGGACAGGGGTCGCCCAAGTCAGCCCCAGCATTTT. The chain links TRBV20-1 to TRBJ1-5; 10 nucleotides agree with TRBD1. The CDR3 has 16 residues. Germline trimming cut 5 bases from V and 6 bases from J; bases unmatched to any gene: 13. Germline V CDR1 and CDR2: DFQATT, SNEGSKA (reference sequence).

This clonotype has only a few counts. The gene calls are TRBV20-1 and TRBJ2-7; 8 bases fit TRBD2. V lost 4 bases, J lost 2 bases, and 10 bases stayed unmatched. The germline V gene has CDR1 DFQATT and CDR2 SNEGSKA (reference sequence). This CDR3 has 15 amino acids. This chain's CDR3 is CSATHSGLVPYEQYF. Here the CDR3 DNA reads TGCAGTGCTACTCACTCGGGACTAGTTCCCTACGAGCAGTACTTC.

The rearrangement joins TRBV15 to TRBJ2-3, with TRBD2 matching 8 bases. This CDR3 comprises 17 residues. Unmatched junction bases numbered 14, after V lost 5 bases and J lost 4 bases. Per germline, CDR1 LNHNV and CDR2 YYDKDF (reference sequence). This CDR3 is CATSLAGKRWTPDTQYF. CDR3 nucleotides: TGTGCCACCAGCTTAGCGGGAAAACGGTGGACCCCAGATACGCAGTATTTT.

The chain uses TRBV20-1 and TRBJ1-1; no definite D call. With 7 bases removed from V and 1 base from J, the gap between germline ends came to 7 bases. CDR3 length: 11 residues. Germline assignment: CDR1 DFQATT and CDR2 SNEGSKA (reference sequence). The CDR3 protein is CSGRENTEAFF. In DNA form, the CDR3 reads TGCAGTGGGAGGGAGAACACTGAAGCTTTCTTT.